This paragraph covers one T cell receptor beta chain sequence. This record comes from a study of control samples from healthy donors and cancer patients. The V end lost 7 bases, the J end lost 15 bases, and 20 bases lay between the germline ends. Per the germline V gene, CDR1 is SQVTM and CDR2 is ANQGSEA. The CDR3 totals 11 residues. Sequencing was performed with immunoSEQ multiplex PCR; in TCRdb, only in-frame clones are kept and a portion is missing. The sample includes about 130,000 clones, around nine tenths of them seen just once. V and J are TRBV29-1 and TRBJ2-3; tentative D call: TRBD2 (7 bases). The sample comprised blood. The TCR comes from a middle-aged man in good health. In DNA, the CDR3 is TGCAGCGGTGGGGGGGCAGGTGGTGGATATTTT. It specifies CSGGGAGGGYF.